The T cell receptor (beta chain) described here comes from a study of blood T cells in healthy people across ages. Study-wide results and caveats: Age brought a roughly linear fall in TCR beta diversity measured per million T cells. Any conclusive comparison of naive versus antigen-experienced cells was prevented by using unsorted PBMCs.

On this clonotype: Its matching antigen is unknown.

PBMCs numbering at least 7 million were isolated per sample. Germline CDR1 is LGHNA and CDR2 is YNFKEQ. This CDR3 contains 16 residues. A second PCR, run for roughly 7 to 12 cycles, used a sample-barcoded 5' primer plus a J-beta primer mix. TCRdb analysed the 5' RACE reads with MiXCR anew, one entry per CDR3 protein. The top ten hold less than 3.5% of the sample, which has about 780,000 distinct CDR3 sequences, roughly 26% seen once. These data were likewise used in another study, on T cells of mothers and their children. Per that study: It was found that thymic selection shapes TCR recombination output similarly in related and unrelated pairs.

The receptor comes from a boy younger than 18 in good health. Material for sequencing was blood. The rearrangement joins TRBV4-2 to TRBJ2-7, with 12 nucleotides matching TRBD2. The DNA end is a closer match to TRBJ2-1, so the J assignment may be wrong. The CDR3 sequence is CASSQGLAGGRGEQFF. CDR3 sequence (DNA): TGTGCCAGCAGCCAAGGTCTAGCGGGGGGGCGTGGTGAGCAGTTCTTC.